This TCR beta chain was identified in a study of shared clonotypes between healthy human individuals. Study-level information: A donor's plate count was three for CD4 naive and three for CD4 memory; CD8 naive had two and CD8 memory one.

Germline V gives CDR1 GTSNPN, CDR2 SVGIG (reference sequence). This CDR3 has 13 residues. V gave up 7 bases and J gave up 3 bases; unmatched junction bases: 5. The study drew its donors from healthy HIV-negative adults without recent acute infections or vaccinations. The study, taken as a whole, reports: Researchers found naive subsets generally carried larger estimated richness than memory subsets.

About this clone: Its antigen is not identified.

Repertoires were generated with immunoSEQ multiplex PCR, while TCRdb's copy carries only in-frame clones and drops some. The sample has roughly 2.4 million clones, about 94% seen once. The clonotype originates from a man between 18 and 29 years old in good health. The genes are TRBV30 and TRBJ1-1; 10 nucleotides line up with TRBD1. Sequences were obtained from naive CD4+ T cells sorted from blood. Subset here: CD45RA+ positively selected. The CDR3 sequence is CASRTGGDTEAFF. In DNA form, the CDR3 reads TGTGCCTCTCGGACAGGGGGGGACACTGAAGCTTTCTTT.